Listed below are T cell receptor beta chains from one sample, sequenced in a study of CD8 T cells in Susac syndrome. TCRdb called the immunoSEQ multiplex PCR reads again in MiXCR, with one record for every CDR3 protein. The sample includes tens of thousands of distinct CDR3 sequences, 95% to 97% seen only once; the top ten take about 0.68%. The sample comprised CD8+ T cells from PBMCs. The origin of the receptors is a human donor with Susac syndrome. The CDR3 runs from the conserved cysteine through the conserved F or W. D genes are given only for firm matches. For some rows the clone size is stated as once, few or many, or as a class when expanded; others skip it.

v_gene: TRBV6-1; d_gene: TRBD1; abundance: .; j_gene: TRBJ1-2; CDR3aa: CASRAASGARGPGYGYTF; CDR3nt: TGTGCCAGCCGCGCGGCTTCGGGGGCCAGGGGGCCCGGCTATGGCTACACCTTC
v_gene: TRBV6-2/TRBV6-3; d_gene: TRBD2; abundance: .; j_gene: TRBJ2-3; CDR3aa: CASSYWSGGPTDTQYF; CDR3nt: TGTGCCAGCAGTTATTGGTCGGGGGGGCCCACAGATACGCAGTATTTT
v_gene: TRBV20-1; d_gene: TRBD1; abundance: .; j_gene: TRBJ2-3; CDR3aa: CSARVARGSTDTQYF; CDR3nt: TGCAGTGCTAGAGTGGCCAGGGGGTCCACAGATACGCAGTATTTT
v_gene: TRBV20-1; d_gene: TRBD1; abundance: .; j_gene: TRBJ1-1; CDR3aa: CSARTTGGAWTEAFF; CDR3nt: TGCAGTGCTAGAACCACAGGGGGCGCTTGGACTGAAGCTTTCTTT
v_gene: TRBV7-2; d_gene: .; abundance: .; j_gene: TRBJ2-5; CDR3aa: CASSPPGYSYQETQYF; CDR3nt: TGTGCCAGCAGCCCGCCGGGGTATTCGTACCAAGAGACCCAGTACTTC
v_gene: TRBV29-1; d_gene: .; abundance: .; j_gene: TRBJ1-2; CDR3aa: CSVEVTPNYGYTF; CDR3nt: TGCAGCGTTGAAGTGACTCCAAACTATGGCTACACCTTC
v_gene: TRBV19; d_gene: .; abundance: .; j_gene: TRBJ1-6; CDR3aa: CASSRGRDYNSPLHF; CDR3nt: TGTGCCAGTAGTCGGGGCAGGGACTATAATTCACCCCTCCACTTT
v_gene: TRBV7-2; d_gene: TRBD2; abundance: .; j_gene: TRBJ2-1; CDR3aa: CASSRAVGGGSNEQFF; CDR3nt: TGTGCCAGCAGTCGAGCGGTAGGCGGGGGGAGCAATGAGCAGTTCTTC
v_gene: TRBV30; d_gene: .; abundance: .; j_gene: TRBJ1-6; CDR3aa: CAWSVRSEPNSPLHF; CDR3nt: TGTGCCTGGAGTGTCCGCTCCGAGCCCAATTCACCCCTCCACTTT
v_gene: TRBV30; d_gene: .; abundance: .; j_gene: TRBJ1-5; CDR3aa: CAWSVQGNQPQHF; CDR3nt: TGTGCCTGGAGTGTACAGGGAAATCAGCCCCAGCATTTT
v_gene: TRBV14; d_gene: .; abundance: .; j_gene: TRBJ2-5; CDR3aa: CASSHLRMKETQYF; CDR3nt: TGTGCCAGCAGCCACCTACGGATGAAAGAGACCCAGTACTTC
v_gene: TRBV12-3/TRBV12-4; d_gene: .; abundance: .; j_gene: TRBJ1-2; CDR3aa: CASSDAFDSFLGYTF; CDR3nt: TGTGCCAGCAGTGATGCGTTTGACAGCTTTCTCGGCTACACCTTC
v_gene: TRBV6-1; d_gene: .; abundance: once; j_gene: TRBJ1-6; CDR3aa: CASLRDHNSPLHF; CDR3nt: TGTGCCAGCCTCCGGGACCATAATTCACCCCTCCACTTT
v_gene: TRBV6-2/TRBV6-3; d_gene: TRBD1; abundance: .; j_gene: TRBJ2-5; CDR3aa: CASRPWTGPKGDQETQYF; CDR3nt: TGTGCCAGCAGACCTTGGACAGGTCCTAAGGGGGACCAAGAGACCCAGTACTTC
v_gene: TRBV14; d_gene: .; abundance: .; j_gene: TRBJ1-2; CDR3aa: CASSQDGGRGYTF; CDR3nt: TGTGCCAGCAGCCAAGATGGGGGAAGAGGCTACACCTTC
v_gene: TRBV5-1; d_gene: .; abundance: .; j_gene: TRBJ1-2; CDR3aa: CASSLGGLGYGYTF; CDR3nt: TGCGCCAGCAGCTTGGGAGGACTAGGCTATGGCTACACCTTC
v_gene: TRBV6-2/TRBV6-3; d_gene: .; abundance: .; j_gene: TRBJ1-1; CDR3aa: CASRDPREAFF; CDR3nt: TGTGCCAGCAGGGACCCCCGGGAAGCTTTCTTT
v_gene: TRBV29-1; d_gene: .; abundance: .; j_gene: TRBJ2-6; CDR3aa: CSVDPPDDSGANVLTF; CDR3nt: TGCAGCGTCGACCCGCCAGATGACTCTGGGGCCAACGTCCTGACTTTC
v_gene: TRBV12-3/TRBV12-4; d_gene: .; abundance: .; j_gene: TRBJ1-3; CDR3aa: CASSFDTIYF; CDR3nt: TGTGCCAGCAGTTTCGACACCATATATTTT
v_gene: TRBV20-1; d_gene: .; abundance: .; j_gene: TRBJ2-7; CDR3aa: CSALGYEQYF; CDR3nt: TGCAGTGCCCTGGGGTACGAGCAGTACTTC
v_gene: TRBV11-3; d_gene: TRBD1; abundance: .; j_gene: TRBJ1-2; CDR3aa: CASSPDRVPPHGYTF; CDR3nt: TGTGCCAGCAGCCCCGACAGGGTTCCTCCTCACGGCTACACCTTC
v_gene: TRBV24-1; d_gene: TRBD1; abundance: .; j_gene: TRBJ2-5; CDR3aa: CATITGGLETQYF; CDR3nt: TGTGCCACCATAACAGGGGGTCTGGAGACCCAGTACTTC
v_gene: TRBV4-1; d_gene: TRBD1; abundance: .; j_gene: TRBJ2-7; CDR3aa: CASSQTGTGGNEQYF; CDR3nt: TGCGCCAGCAGCCAAACCGGGACAGGGGGCAACGAGCAGTACTTC
v_gene: TRBV5-4; d_gene: TRBD1; abundance: .; j_gene: TRBJ2-5; CDR3aa: CASSQWTGVETQYF; CDR3nt: TGTGCCAGCAGCCAATGGACAGGGGTAGAGACCCAGTACTTC
v_gene: TRBV20-1; d_gene: .; abundance: .; j_gene: TRBJ1-2; CDR3aa: CSARDNAGGDYGYTF; CDR3nt: TGCAGTGCTAGAGATAACGCCGGGGGTGACTATGGCTACACCTTC
v_gene: TRBV27; d_gene: TRBD1; abundance: .; j_gene: TRBJ1-2; CDR3aa: CASSLSVSTGNYGYTF; CDR3nt: TGTGCCAGCAGTTTATCCGTTTCGACAGGGAACTATGGCTACACCTTC
v_gene: TRBV6-2/TRBV6-3; d_gene: TRBD1; abundance: .; j_gene: TRBJ2-5; CDR3aa: CASSWDRGYQETQYF; CDR3nt: TGTGCCAGCAGTTGGGACAGGGGGTACCAAGAGACCCAGTACTTC
v_gene: TRBV11-2; d_gene: .; abundance: .; j_gene: TRBJ2-5; CDR3aa: CASSINSQGTQYF; CDR3nt: TGTGCCAGCTCCATAAATTCGCAGGGGACCCAGTACTTC
v_gene: TRBV4-3; d_gene: .; abundance: .; j_gene: TRBJ2-5; CDR3aa: CASSQDFGTQYF; CDR3nt: TGCGCCAGCAGCCAAGATTTTGGGACCCAGTACTTC
v_gene: TRBV30; d_gene: .; abundance: .; j_gene: TRBJ2-3; CDR3aa: CAWSREDPDTQYF; CDR3nt: TGTGCCTGGAGTAGGGAGGATCCAGATACGCAGTATTTT
v_gene: TRBV7-2; d_gene: .; abundance: .; j_gene: TRBJ2-7; CDR3aa: CASSLEGGDEQYF; CDR3nt: TGTGCCAGCAGCTTAGAGGGGGGTGACGAGCAGTACTTC
v_gene: TRBV12-3/TRBV12-4; d_gene: .; abundance: .; j_gene: TRBJ1-5; CDR3aa: CASSLRGAGAYQPQHF; CDR3nt: TGTGCCAGCAGCCTGAGGGGGGCAGGGGCCTATCAGCCCCAGCATTTT
v_gene: TRBV15; d_gene: .; abundance: .; j_gene: TRBJ1-1; CDR3aa: CATSWTRHVGDFRAFF; CDR3nt: TGTGCCACCAGCTGGACCCGTCACGTCGGGGATTTTAGAGCTTTCTTT
v_gene: TRBV3-1; d_gene: TRBD2; abundance: .; j_gene: TRBJ2-1; CDR3aa: CASRPRRGGEQFF; CDR3nt: TGTGCCAGCAGACCCCGACGGGGGGGAGAGCAGTTCTTC
v_gene: TRBV27; d_gene: TRBD1; abundance: .; j_gene: TRBJ2-1; CDR3aa: CASRLSQGVPVIGNEQFF; CDR3nt: TGTGCCAGCAGACTCTCACAGGGGGTCCCCGTGATAGGTAATGAGCAGTTCTTC
v_gene: TRBV24-1; d_gene: .; abundance: .; j_gene: TRBJ2-7; CDR3aa: CATSDAGGQGYEQYF; CDR3nt: TGTGCCACCAGTGATGCGGGGGGACAGGGCTACGAGCAGTACTTC
v_gene: TRBV20-1; d_gene: TRBD1; abundance: once; j_gene: TRBJ1-1; CDR3aa: CSARDLGGRGPNTEAFF; CDR3nt: TGCAGTGCTAGAGATCTAGGTGGCAGGGGGCCAAACACTGAAGCTTTCTTT
v_gene: TRBV20-1; d_gene: .; abundance: .; j_gene: TRBJ1-5; CDR3aa: CSALRVFLPRGNQPQHF; CDR3nt: TGCAGTGCCCTCCGGGTTTTTCTTCCCCGCGGCAATCAGCCCCAGCATTTT
v_gene: TRBV15; d_gene: .; abundance: .; j_gene: TRBJ1-1; CDR3aa: CATSTATGNTEAFF; CDR3nt: TGTGCCACCAGCACCGCGACCGGAAACACTGAAGCTTTCTTT
v_gene: TRBV6-4; d_gene: TRBD1; abundance: .; j_gene: TRBJ1-6; CDR3aa: CASGQGYNSPLHF; CDR3nt: TGTGCCAGCGGACAGGGCTATAATTCACCCCTCCACTTT